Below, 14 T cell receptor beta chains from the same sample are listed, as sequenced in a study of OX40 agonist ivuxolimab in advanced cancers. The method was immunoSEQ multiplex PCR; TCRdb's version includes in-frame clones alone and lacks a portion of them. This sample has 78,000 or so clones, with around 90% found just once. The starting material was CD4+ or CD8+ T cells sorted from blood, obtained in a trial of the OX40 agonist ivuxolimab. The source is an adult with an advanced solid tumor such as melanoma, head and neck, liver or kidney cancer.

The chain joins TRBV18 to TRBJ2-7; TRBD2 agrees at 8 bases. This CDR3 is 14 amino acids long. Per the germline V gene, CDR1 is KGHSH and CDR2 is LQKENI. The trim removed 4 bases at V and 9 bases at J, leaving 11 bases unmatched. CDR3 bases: TGTGCCAGCTCACTTGCGGGAGGAGTTTCCGTGCAGTACTTC. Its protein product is CASSLAGGVSVQYF.

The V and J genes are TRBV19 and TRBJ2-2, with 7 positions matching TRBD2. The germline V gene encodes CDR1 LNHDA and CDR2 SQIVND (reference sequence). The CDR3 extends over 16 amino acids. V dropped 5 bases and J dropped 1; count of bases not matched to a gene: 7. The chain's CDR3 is CASSLLAEENTGELFF. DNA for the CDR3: TGTGCCAGTAGTTTGCTAGCGGAAGAGAACACCGGGGAGCTGTTTTTT.

The chain's CDR3 is CASSLAGGPDTQYF. The CDR3 bases are TGTGCCAGCAGCCTAGCGGGAGGGCCAGATACGCAGTATTTT. This chain connects TRBV25-1 to TRBJ2-3, with 12 bases lining up with TRBD2. The V and J ends lost 6 bases and 4 bases, in that order; junction bases with no gene match: 2. Germline CDR1 and CDR2: MGHDK and SYGVNS. This CDR3 comprises 14 residues.

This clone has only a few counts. The CDR3 DNA reads TGTGCCAGCTCAGACATCTATGGCTACACCTTC. This encodes CASSDIYGYTF. The V gene is TRBV18, the J gene TRBJ1-2; D is ambiguous. The CDR3 totals 11 residues. V was clipped by 5 bases and J by 4 bases, with 5 bases between them. CDR1 and CDR2 (germline): KGHSH, LQKENI.

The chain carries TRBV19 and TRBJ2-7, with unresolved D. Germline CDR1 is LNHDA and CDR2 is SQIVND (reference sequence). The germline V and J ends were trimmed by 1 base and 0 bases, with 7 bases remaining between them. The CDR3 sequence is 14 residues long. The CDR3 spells CASSIAASSYEQYF. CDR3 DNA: TGTGCCAGTAGTATAGCTGCCAGCTCCTACGAGCAGTACTTC.

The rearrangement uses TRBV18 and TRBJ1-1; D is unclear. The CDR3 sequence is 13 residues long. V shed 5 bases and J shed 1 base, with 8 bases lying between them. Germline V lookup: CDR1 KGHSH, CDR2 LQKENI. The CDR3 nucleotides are TGTGCCAGCTCAACGACGGAGAACACTGAAGCTTTCTTT. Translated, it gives CASSTTENTEAFF.

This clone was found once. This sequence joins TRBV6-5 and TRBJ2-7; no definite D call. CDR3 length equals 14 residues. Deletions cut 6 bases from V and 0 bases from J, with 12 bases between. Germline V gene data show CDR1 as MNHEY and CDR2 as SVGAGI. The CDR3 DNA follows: TGTGCCAGCAGGAAGCAGCAATACTCCTACGAGCAGTACTTC. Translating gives CASRKQQYSYEQYF.

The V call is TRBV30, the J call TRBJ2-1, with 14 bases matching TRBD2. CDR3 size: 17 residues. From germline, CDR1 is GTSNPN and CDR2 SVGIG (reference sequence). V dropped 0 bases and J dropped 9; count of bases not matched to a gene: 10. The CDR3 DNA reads TGTGCCTGGAGTGTACTGGGGACTAGCGGGAGTTTTATTGAGCAGTTCTTC. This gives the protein CAWSVLGTSGSFIEQFF.

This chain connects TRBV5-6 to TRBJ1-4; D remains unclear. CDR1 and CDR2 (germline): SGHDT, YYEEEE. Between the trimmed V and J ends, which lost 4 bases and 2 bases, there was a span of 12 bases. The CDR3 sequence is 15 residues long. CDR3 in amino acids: CASSPKAVTNEKLFF. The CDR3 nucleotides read TGTGCCAGCAGCCCCAAGGCCGTCACTAATGAAAAACTGTTTTTT.

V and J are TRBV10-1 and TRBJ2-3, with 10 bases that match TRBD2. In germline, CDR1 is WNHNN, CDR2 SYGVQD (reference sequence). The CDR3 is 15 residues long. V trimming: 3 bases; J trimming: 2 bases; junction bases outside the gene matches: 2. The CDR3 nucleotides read TGCGCCAGCAGTGATACTAGCGGGATCACAGATACGCAGTATTTT. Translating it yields CASSDTSGITDTQYF.

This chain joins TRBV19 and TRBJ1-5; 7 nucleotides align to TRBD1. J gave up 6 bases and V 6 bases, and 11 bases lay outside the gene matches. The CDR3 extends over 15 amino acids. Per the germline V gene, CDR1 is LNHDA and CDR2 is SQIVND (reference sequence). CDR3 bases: TGTGCCAGTAGCGCCTTCGACAGGGATGGTCAGCCCCAGCATTTT. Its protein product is CASSAFDRDGQPQHF.

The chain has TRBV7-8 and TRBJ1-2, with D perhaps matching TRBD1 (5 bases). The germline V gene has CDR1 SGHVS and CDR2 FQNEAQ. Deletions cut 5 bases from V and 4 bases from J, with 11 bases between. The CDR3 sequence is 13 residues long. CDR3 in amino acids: CASSPVGGYGYTF. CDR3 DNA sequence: TGTGCCAGCAGCCCAGTCGGGGGCTATGGCTACACCTTC. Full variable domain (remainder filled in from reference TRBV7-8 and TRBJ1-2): GAGVSQSPRYKVAKRGQDVALRCDPISGHVSLFWYQQALGQGPEFLTYFQNEAQLDKSGLPSDRFFAERPEGSVSTLKIQRTQQEDSAVYLCASSPVGGYGYTFGSGTRLTVV.

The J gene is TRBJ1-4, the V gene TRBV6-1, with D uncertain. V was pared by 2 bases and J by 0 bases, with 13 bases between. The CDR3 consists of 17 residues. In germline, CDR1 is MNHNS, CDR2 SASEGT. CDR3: CASSEFTLGSTNEKLFF. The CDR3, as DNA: TGTGCCAGCAGTGAATTTACCCTTGGGTCAACTAATGAAAAACTGTTTTTT.

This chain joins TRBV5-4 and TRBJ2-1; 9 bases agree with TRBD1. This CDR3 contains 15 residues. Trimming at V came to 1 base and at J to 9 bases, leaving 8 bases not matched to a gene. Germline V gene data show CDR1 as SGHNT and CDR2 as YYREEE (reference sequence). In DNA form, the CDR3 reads TGTGCCAGCAGCTTGAGACAGGGGGGGTTCAGTGAGCAGTTCTTC. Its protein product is CASSLRQGGFSEQFF.